This passage covers 14 T cell receptor beta chains from one sample sequenced in a study of blood T cell repertoires in COVID-19. Some clones are missing from TCRdb's copy, which holds only in-frame ones; the method was immunoSEQ multiplex PCR. This table holds 55,000 to 75,000 clones, 72% found once. The sequenced sample consisted of peripheral blood. The receptor source for this set is a woman in her seventies with COVID-19, enrolled during active disease.

This clone appeared a single time. J is TRBJ1-2 and V is TRBV5-6, with D possibly TRBD1 on 6 matching bases. Germline CDR1 reads SGHDT; CDR2 reads YYEEEE. The germline V and J ends were trimmed by 4 bases and 1 base, with 20 bases remaining between them. This CDR3 region has 17 residues. The CDR3 sequence is CASSDRRGQGYNYGYTF. CDR3 nucleotides: TGTGCCAGCAGCGACCGGCGGGGGCAGGGCTATAACTATGGCTACACCTTC.

The V gene is TRBV3-1 (or the pseudogene TRBV3-2), the J gene TRBJ1-6; tentative D call: TRBD1 (6 bases). Germline lookup yields CDR1 LGHDT and CDR2 YNNKEL (reference sequence). The CDR3 runs 15 residues. V was shortened by 1 base and J by 10 bases, with 14 bases between the two germline ends. CDR3 DNA sequence: TGTGCCAGCAGCCAAGTTTTCAGGGGTAAGTCACCCCTCCACTTT. Its protein is CASSQVFRGKSPLHF.

This clone has only one observation. The V and J genes are TRBV6-2 or TRBV6-3 and TRBJ2-2, with 9 positions matching TRBD2. V was pared by 1 base and J by 4 bases, with 4 bases of the junction left unmatched. Per germline, CDR1 MNHEY and CDR2 SVGEGT. The CDR3 has 16 amino acids. CDR3 nucleotides: TGTGCCAGCAGTTACTTGCGGGGGGGCCCCACCGGGGAGCTGTTTTTT. Its protein is CASSYLRGGPTGELFF.

This clone was recorded only once. The chain joins TRBV12-3 or TRBV12-4 to TRBJ2-7; the match to TRBD1 covers 7 bases. The CDR3 covers 13 residues. V trimming: 1 base; J trimming: 4 bases; junction bases outside the gene matches: 1. The CDR3 loop is CASSLGDRYEQYF. Here the CDR3 DNA reads TGTGCCAGCAGTTTAGGGGACAGATACGAGCAGTACTTC.

The rearrangement links TRBV6-5 to TRBJ2-7; D may be TRBD1 (5 bases). Germline lookup yields CDR1 MNHEY and CDR2 SVGAGI. V lost 2 bases to trimming and J lost 2 bases, with 13 bases between them. This CDR3 region has 15 residues. In DNA, the CDR3 is TGTGCCAGCAGTTACGAGACAGCAACTACCTACGAGCAGTACTTC. Protein sequence: CASSYETATTYEQYF.

The chain has TRBV11-2 and TRBJ2-3, with 12 bases that match TRBD2. With 1 base clipped from V and 4 bases from J, the junction kept 3 bases outside the gene matches. The CDR3 is made up of 16 amino acids. The germline V gene encodes CDR1 SGHAT and CDR2 FQNNGV. The CDR3 reads CASSLGTSGKSDTQYF. The CDR3 DNA sequence: TGTGCCAGCAGCTTAGGGACTAGCGGGAAATCAGATACGCAGTATTTT.

The gene calls are TRBV10-3 and TRBJ1-2, with 7 bases fitting TRBD1. The CDR3 runs to 15 residues. The germline CDR1 and CDR2 sequences are ENHRY and SYGVKD. Germline trimming cut 6 bases from V and 0 bases from J; bases unmatched to any gene: 7. CDR3 nucleotide sequence: TGTGCCATCAGACGGGACAGCAATACTAACTATGGCTACACCTTC. This codes for CAIRRDSNTNYGYTF.

CDR3: CASSLERGTQYF. The CDR3 DNA follows: TGCGCCAGCAGCTTGGAGCGGGGAACGCAGTATTTT. The chain couples TRBV5-1 to TRBJ2-3; 7 positions match TRBD2. CDR3 size: 12 residues. V dropped 0 bases and J dropped 9; count of bases not matched to a gene: 1. The germline V gene has CDR1 SGHRS and CDR2 YFSETQ.

This clone was observed a handful of times. The chain is built from TRBV6-2 or TRBV6-3 and TRBJ1-2, with 8 bases aligning to TRBD1. V lost 5 bases and J lost 4; bases outside the gene matches: 0. This CDR3 region has 12 residues. Germline CDR1 is MNHEY and CDR2 is SVGEGT. DNA for the CDR3: TGTGCCAGCAGTCAGGGGGCCTATGGCTACACCTTC. Translated, it gives CASSQGAYGYTF.

The chain uses TRBV5-1 and TRBJ2-1; possible D gene TRBD2, 5 bases. The germline V gene encodes CDR1 SGHRS and CDR2 YFSETQ. There are 15 residues in the CDR3. The V gene lost 4 bases and the J gene lost 4 bases, with 15 bases spanning the gap. This chain's CDR3 is CASSPPGSSYNEQFF. The CDR3 bases are TGCGCCAGCAGCCCCCCGGGGTCGAGTTACAATGAGCAGTTCTTC.

The rearrangement joins TRBV11-2 to TRBJ1-4; D not certain. CDR1 and CDR2 (germline): SGHAT, FQNNGV. The CDR3 sequence is 14 residues long. V was trimmed by 0 bases and J by 5 bases, leaving 7 bases between them. The CDR3 loop is CASSLDIGNEKLFF. The CDR3, as DNA: TGTGCCAGCAGCTTAGATATCGGGAATGAAAAACTGTTTTTT. The entire variable domain, with the rest obtained from reference TRBV11-2 and TRBJ1-4, is as follows: EAGVAQSPRYKIIEKRQSVAFWCNPISGHATLYWYQQILGQGPKLLIQFQNNGVVDDSQLPKDRFSAERLKGVDSTLKIQPAKLEDSAVYLCASSLDIGNEKLFFGSGTQLSVL.

The J gene is TRBJ2-5, the V gene TRBV27; D gene ambiguous. This CDR3 comprises 13 residues. The V gene's germline CDR1 is MNHEY and CDR2 SMNVEV (reference sequence). With 5 bases removed from V and 1 base from J, the gap between germline ends came to 8 bases. CDR3 sequence (DNA): TGTGCCAGCAGTCCAGATTTCCAAGAGACCCAGTACTTC. It specifies CASSPDFQETQYF.

V usage is TRBV7-2 and J usage is TRBJ2-1, with 8 bases that match TRBD1. V shed 4 bases, J shed 4 bases, and the junction held 6 bases outside the gene matches. The CDR3 covers 15 residues. Germline assignment: CDR1 SGHTA and CDR2 FQGNSA. CDR3 loop: CASSWTGSGYNEQFF. In DNA form, the CDR3 reads TGTGCCAGCAGCTGGACAGGGAGTGGGTACAATGAGCAGTTCTTC.

The J gene is TRBJ1-5, the V gene TRBV7-9; D is perhaps TRBD1 (6 bases). Trimming pared 5 bases from V and 2 bases from J, leaving 19 bases between. Germline V gene lookup returns CDR1 SEHNR and CDR2 FQNEAQ (reference sequence). The length of the CDR3 is 17 residues. CDR3 sequence: CASSRGTGSGGNQPQHF. CDR3 DNA: TGTGCCAGCAGCCGGGGAACAGGGTCGGGTGGCAATCAGCCCCAGCATTTT. Supplemented by reference TRBV7-9 and TRBJ1-5, the full variable domain reads DTGVSQNPRHKITKRGQNVTFRCDPISEHNRLYWYRQTLGQGPEFLTYFQNEAQLEKSRLLSDRFSAERPKGSFSTLEIQRTEQGDSAMYLCASSRGTGSGGNQPQHFGDGTRLSIL.